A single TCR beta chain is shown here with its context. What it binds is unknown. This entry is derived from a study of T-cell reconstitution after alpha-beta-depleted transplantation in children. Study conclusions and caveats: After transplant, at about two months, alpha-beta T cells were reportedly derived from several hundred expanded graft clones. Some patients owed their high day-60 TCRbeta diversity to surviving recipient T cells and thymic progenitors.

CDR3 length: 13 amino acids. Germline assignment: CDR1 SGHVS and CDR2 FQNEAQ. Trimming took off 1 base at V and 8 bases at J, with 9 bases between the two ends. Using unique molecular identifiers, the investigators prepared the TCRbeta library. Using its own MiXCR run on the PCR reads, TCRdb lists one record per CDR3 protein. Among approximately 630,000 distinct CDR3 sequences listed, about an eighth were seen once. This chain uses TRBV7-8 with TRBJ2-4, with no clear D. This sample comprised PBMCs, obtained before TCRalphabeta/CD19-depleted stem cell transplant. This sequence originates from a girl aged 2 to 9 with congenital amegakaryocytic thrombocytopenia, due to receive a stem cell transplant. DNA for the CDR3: TGTGCCAGCAGCTTAGATAAGGGTGACATTCAGTACTTC. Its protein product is CASSLDKGDIQYF.